This record concerns one T cell receptor (beta chain) sequence. Sequenced by immunoSEQ multiplex PCR; TCRdb stores in-frame clones only, minus some. The sample consists of 45,000 to 55,000 clones, 80% to 85% of them appearing once. Germline V gene data show CDR1 as SGHVS and CDR2 as FNYEAQ. This CDR3 contains 16 residues. V lost 1 base, J lost 4 bases, and 1 base stayed unmatched. This sample stems from a study of blood T cell repertoires in COVID-19. Turning to the study itself: From T cells, B-cell-depleted T cells, or PBMCs came the material, which was cDNA or gDNA.

The sequence was obtained from a man aged 50 to 59 with acute or convalescent COVID-19. V usage is TRBV7-6 and J usage is TRBJ2-3; the match to TRBD2 covers 14 bases. Sequencing was performed on peripheral blood. The CDR3 DNA follows: TGTGCCAGCAGCTTAGGGGGACTAGCGGGAGCAGATACGCAGTATTTT. This translates into CASSLGGLAGADTQYF. Full variable domain (remainder filled in from reference TRBV7-6 and TRBJ2-3): GAGVSQSPRYKVTKRGQDVALRCDPISGHVSLYWYRQALGQGPEFLTYFNYEAQQDKSGLPNDRFSAERPEGSISTLTIQRTEQRDSAMYRCASSLGGLAGADTQYFGPGTRLTVL.